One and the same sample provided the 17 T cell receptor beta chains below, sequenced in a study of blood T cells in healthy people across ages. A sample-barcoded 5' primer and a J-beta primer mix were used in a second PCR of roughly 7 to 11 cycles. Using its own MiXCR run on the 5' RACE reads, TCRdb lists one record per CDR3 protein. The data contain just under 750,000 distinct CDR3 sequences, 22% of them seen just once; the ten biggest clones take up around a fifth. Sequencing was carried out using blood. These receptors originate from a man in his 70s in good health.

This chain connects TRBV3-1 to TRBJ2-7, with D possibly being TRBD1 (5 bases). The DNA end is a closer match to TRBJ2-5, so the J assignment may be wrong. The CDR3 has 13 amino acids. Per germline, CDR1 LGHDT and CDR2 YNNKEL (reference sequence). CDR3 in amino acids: CASSPGLFETQYF. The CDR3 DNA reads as TGTGCCAGCAGCCCAGGGCTTTTCGAGACCCAGTACTTC.

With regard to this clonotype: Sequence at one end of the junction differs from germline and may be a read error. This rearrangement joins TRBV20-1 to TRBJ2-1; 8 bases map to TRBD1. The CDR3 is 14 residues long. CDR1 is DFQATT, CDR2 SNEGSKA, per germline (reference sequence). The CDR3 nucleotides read TGCAGTGCCCAAAGGACAGGGATCTACAATGAGAAGTTCTTC. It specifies CSAQRTGIYNEKFF.

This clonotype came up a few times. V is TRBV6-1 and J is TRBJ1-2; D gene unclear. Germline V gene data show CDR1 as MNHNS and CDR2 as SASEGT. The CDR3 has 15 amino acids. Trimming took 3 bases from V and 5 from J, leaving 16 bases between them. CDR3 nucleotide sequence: TGTGCCAGCAGTGAGAATCCGGCGGCCACTTATGGCTACACCTTC. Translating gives CASSENPAATYGYTF.

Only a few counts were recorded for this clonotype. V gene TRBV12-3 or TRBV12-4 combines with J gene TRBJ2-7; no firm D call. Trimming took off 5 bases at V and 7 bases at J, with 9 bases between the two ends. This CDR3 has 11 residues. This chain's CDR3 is CASSRLREQYF. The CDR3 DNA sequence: TGTGCCAGCAGTCGGTTGAGGGAGCAGTACTTC.

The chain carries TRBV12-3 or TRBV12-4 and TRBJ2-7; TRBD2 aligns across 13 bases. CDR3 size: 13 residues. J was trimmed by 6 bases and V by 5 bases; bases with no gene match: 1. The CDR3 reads CASSRLAGGEQYV. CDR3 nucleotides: TGTGCCAGCAGTAGACTAGCGGGAGGCGAGCAGTACGTC.

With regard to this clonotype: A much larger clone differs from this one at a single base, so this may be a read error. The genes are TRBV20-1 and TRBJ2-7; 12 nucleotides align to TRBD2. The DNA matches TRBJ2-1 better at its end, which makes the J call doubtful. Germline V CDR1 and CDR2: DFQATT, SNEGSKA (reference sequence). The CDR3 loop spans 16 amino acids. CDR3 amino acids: CSVRGLAGLIGDEQFF. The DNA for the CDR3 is TGCAGTGTCAGAGGACTAGCGGGATTAATTGGGGATGAGCAGTTCTTC.

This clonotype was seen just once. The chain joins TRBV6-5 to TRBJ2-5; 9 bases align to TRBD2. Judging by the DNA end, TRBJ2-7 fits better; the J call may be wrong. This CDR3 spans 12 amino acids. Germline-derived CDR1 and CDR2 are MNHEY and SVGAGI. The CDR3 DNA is TGTGCCAGCGGGGGACTAGCTCGCGAGCAGTACTTC. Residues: CASGGLAREQYF.

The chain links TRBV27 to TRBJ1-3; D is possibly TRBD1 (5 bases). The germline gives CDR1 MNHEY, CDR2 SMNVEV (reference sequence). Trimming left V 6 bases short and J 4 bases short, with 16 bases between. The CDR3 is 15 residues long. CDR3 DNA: TGTGCCAGCAGGCCTACCGGGACGGGAGGAAACACCATATATTTT. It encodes CASRPTGTGGNTIYF.

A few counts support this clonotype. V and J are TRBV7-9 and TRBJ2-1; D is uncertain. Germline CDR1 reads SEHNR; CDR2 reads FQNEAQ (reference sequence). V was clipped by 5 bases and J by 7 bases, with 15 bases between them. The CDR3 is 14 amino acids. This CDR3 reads CASSANSTRNEQFF. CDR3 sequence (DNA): TGTGCCAGCAGCGCCAACTCGACCCGAAATGAGCAGTTCTTC. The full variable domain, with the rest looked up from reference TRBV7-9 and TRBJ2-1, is DTGVSQNPRHKITKRGQNVTFRCDPISEHNRLYWYRQTLGQGPEFLTYFQNEAQLEKSRLLSDRFSAERPKGSFSTLEIQRTEQGDSAMYLCASSANSTRNEQFFGPGTRLTVL.

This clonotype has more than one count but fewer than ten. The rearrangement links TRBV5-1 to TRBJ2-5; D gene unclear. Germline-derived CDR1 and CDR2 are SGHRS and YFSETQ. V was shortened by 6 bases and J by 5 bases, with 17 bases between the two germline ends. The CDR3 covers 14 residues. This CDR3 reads CASTLRRMGETQYF. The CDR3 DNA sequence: TGCGCCAGCACTCTGAGGCGGATGGGCGAGACCCAGTACTTC.

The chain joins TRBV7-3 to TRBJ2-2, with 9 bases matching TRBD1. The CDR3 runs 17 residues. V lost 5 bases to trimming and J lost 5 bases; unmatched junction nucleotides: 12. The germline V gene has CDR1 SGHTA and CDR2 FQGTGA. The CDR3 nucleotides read TGTGCCAGCAGCAAATCATTCTGGACAGGGGTTACCGGGGAGCTGTTTTTT. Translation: CASSKSFWTGVTGELFF.

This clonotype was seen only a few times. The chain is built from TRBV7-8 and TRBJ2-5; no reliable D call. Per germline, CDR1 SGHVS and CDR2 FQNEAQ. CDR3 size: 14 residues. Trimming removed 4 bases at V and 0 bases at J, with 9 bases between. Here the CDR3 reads CASSSLDYQETQYF. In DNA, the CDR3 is TGTGCCAGCAGCTCCCTGGATTACCAAGAGACCCAGTACTTC.

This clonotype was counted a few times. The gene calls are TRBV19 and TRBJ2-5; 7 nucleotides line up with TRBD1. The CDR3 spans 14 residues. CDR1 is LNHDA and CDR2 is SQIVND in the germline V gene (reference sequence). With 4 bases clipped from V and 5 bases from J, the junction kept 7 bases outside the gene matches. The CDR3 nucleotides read TGTGCCAGTAGTACGGGACAGCTAGTGGAGACCCAGTACTTC. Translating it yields CASSTGQLVETQYF.

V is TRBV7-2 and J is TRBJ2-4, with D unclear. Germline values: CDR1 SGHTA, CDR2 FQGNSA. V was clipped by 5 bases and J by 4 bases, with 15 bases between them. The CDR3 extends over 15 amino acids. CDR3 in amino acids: CASSHRTEKKNIQYF. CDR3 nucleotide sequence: TGTGCCAGCAGCCACCGGACGGAGAAGAAAAACATTCAGTACTTC.

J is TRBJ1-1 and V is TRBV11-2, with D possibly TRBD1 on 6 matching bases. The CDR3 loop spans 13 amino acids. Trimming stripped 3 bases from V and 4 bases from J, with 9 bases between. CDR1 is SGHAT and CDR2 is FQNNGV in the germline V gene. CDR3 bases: TGTGCCAGCAGCTTCAACAGGGCCACTGAAGCTTTCTTT. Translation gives CASSFNRATEAFF.

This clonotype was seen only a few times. CDR3 residues: CASSYGRGRYQNIQYF. CDR3 nucleotides: TGTGCCAGCAGTTATGGAAGGGGGCGATATCAAAACATTCAGTACTTC. The rearrangement uses TRBV6-5 and TRBJ2-4, with 7 nucleotides matching TRBD1. The trim removed 3 bases at V and 5 bases at J, leaving 10 bases unmatched. This CDR3 has 16 amino acids. The germline CDR1 and CDR2 sequences are MNHEY and SVGAGI.

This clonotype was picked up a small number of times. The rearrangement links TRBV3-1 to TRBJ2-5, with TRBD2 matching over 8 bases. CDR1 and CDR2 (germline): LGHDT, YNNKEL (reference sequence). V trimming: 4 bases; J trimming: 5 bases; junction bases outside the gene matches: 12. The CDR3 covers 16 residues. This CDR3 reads CASSLGTSRIQETQYF. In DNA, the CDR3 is TGTGCCAGCAGCCTGGGGACTAGTCGGATTCAGGAGACCCAGTACTTC.